These T cell receptor beta chains were read from a single sample in a study of Tregs in tolerant kidney transplant recipients. Generated by immunoSEQ multiplex PCR, the TCRdb table keeps only in-frame clones and is missing some. The sample holds about 240,000 clones; 80% to 85% are singletons and the top ten take about 0.64%. Sequenced material: CD4+ T cells from blood. The receptors originated from a human donor in good health. CDR3s include the opening cysteine and the closing phenylalanine or tryptophan. A D gene is named only where the DNA matches it firmly. Not every row has a clone size; where given, it reads once, few, many or a size class.

TRBV30	TRBJ2-7	NA	NA	CAGSLRGRIYEQYF	TGTGCCGGGAGCCTTCGGGGGAGGATCTACGAGCAGTACTTC
TRBV6-1	TRBJ1-1	NA	NA	CASSEGGGGANTEAFF	TGTGCCAGCAGTGAAGGAGGTGGGGGGGCTAACACTGAAGCTTTCTTT
TRBV7-9	TRBJ1-2	NA	few	CASRRPGQGPNYGYTF	TGTGCCAGCAGACGCCCGGGGCAGGGCCCTAACTATGGCTACACCTTC
TRBV2	TRBJ2-3	NA	NA	CASVSGQHTDTQYF	TGTGCCAGCGTCTCAGGACAGCACACAGATACGCAGTATTTT
TRBV5-4	TRBJ1-1	TRBD1	few	CASSAETGRAFF	TGTGCCAGCAGCGCCGAGACAGGGCGAGCTTTCTTT
TRBV5-1	TRBJ2-7	TRBD1	NA	CASSDRGDYEQYF	TGCGCCAGTTCGGACAGGGGAGATTACGAGCAGTACTTC
TRBV11-2	TRBJ2-3	NA	few	CASSLDRGYGLTQYF	TGTGCCAGCAGCTTAGATCGGGGATACGGGCTTACGCAGTATTTT
TRBV18	TRBJ2-1	NA	NA	CASSPPAAYNEQFF	TGTGCCAGCTCACCACCGGCGGCATACAATGAGCAGTTCTTC
TRBV30	TRBJ1-2	NA	NA	CAWSVGQGGGYTF	TGTGCCTGGAGTGTAGGGCAGGGCGGAGGCTACACCTTC
TRBV5-4	TRBJ1-6	NA	NA	CASSPQAGRENSPLHF	TGTGCCAGCAGTCCACAGGCCGGTAGGGAAAATTCACCCCTCCACTTT
TRBV19	TRBJ2-7	TRBD1	few	CASSPGGWDYEQYF	TGTGCCAGTAGTCCAGGGGGATGGGACTACGAGCAGTACTTC
TRBV18	TRBJ1-1	NA	NA	CASSPDRVNTEAFF	TGTGCCAGCTCACCGGACAGAGTGAACACTGAAGCTTTCTTT
TRBV10-3	TRBJ2-1	TRBD1	NA	CAISGQGGSYNEQFF	TGTGCCATCAGTGGACAGGGGGGCTCCTACAATGAGCAGTTCTTC
TRBV5-1	TRBJ2-1	NA	NA	CASSLGVSSYNEQFF	TGCGCCAGCAGCCTAGGCGTTAGCTCCTACAATGAGCAGTTCTTC
TRBV15	TRBJ2-7	NA	NA	CATSRDQGRGWQYF	TGTGCCACCAGCAGAGATCAGGGTAGGGGTTGGCAGTACTTC
TRBV7-3	TRBJ2-3	NA	once	CASSFLGVTDTQYF	TGTGCCAGCAGCTTTCTGGGGGTCACAGATACGCAGTATTTT
TRBV18	TRBJ2-1	NA	NA	CASSPGSPYNEQFF	TGTGCCAGCTCACCAGGTAGTCCGTACAATGAGCAGTTCTTC
TRBV5-1	TRBJ2-1	NA	once	CASTPGGGDFYNEQFF	TGCGCCAGCACCCCAGGGGGGGGCGACTTTTACAATGAGCAGTTCTTC
TRBV19	TRBJ2-5	TRBD2	NA	CASSGSGRGVETQYF	TGTGCCAGTAGCGGGAGCGGGAGAGGGGTAGAGACCCAGTACTTC
TRBV4-2	TRBJ2-5	TRBD2	NA	CASSQSLAGGETQYF	TGTGCCAGCAGCCAATCACTAGCGGGAGGAGAGACCCAGTACTTC
TRBV7-8	TRBJ1-6	TRBD1	NA	CASSLAVPGQGWSPLHF	TGTGCCAGCAGCTTAGCTGTCCCGGGACAGGGCTGGTCACCCCTCCACTTT
TRBV15	TRBJ2-2	TRBD2	NA	CATSPRTSGGRKNTGELFF	TGTGCCACCAGCCCTCGGACTAGCGGGGGGCGTAAGAACACCGGGGAGCTGTTTTTT
TRBV10-1	TRBJ1-1	NA	NA	CASSESSANTEAFF	TGCGCCAGCAGTGAGAGCTCGGCGAACACTGAAGCTTTCTTT
TRBV6-5	TRBJ2-7	NA	NA	CASSYGGLGPYEQYF	TGTGCCAGCAGTTACGGTGGTCTGGGGCCCTACGAGCAGTACTTC
TRBV7-9	TRBJ1-4	NA	NA	CASSFTGNEKLFF	TGTGCCAGCAGTTTTACAGGGAACGAAAAACTGTTTTTT
TRBV30	TRBJ2-1	NA	NA	CAWSVGGSMNEQFF	TGTGCCTGGAGTGTAGGGGGGTCAATGAATGAGCAGTTCTTC
TRBV10-2	TRBJ1-1	NA	NA	CASSEQGQNTEAFF	TGCGCCAGCAGTGAGCAGGGGCAGAACACTGAAGCTTTCTTT
TRBV7-8	TRBJ2-1	TRBD2	NA	CASSLAASGVSNEQFF	TGTGCCAGCAGCTTAGCCGCTAGCGGGGTTAGCAATGAGCAGTTCTTC
TRBV5-8	TRBJ2-1	NA	NA	CASSRISLAFPSYNEQFF	TGTGCCAGCAGCCGAATATCACTAGCTTTCCCCTCCTACAATGAGCAGTTCTTC
TRBV30	TRBJ2-7	NA	NA	CAWSAGARFYEQYF	TGTGCCTGGAGTGCAGGGGCCCGCTTCTACGAGCAGTACTTC
TRBV6-6	TRBJ2-2	NA	NA	CASSYSTGTGELFF	TGTGCCAGCAGTTACTCAACAGGGACCGGGGAGCTGTTTTTT
TRBV5-1	TRBJ2-6	NA	NA	CASYDSSGANVLTF	TGCGCCTCCTACGACAGCTCTGGGGCCAACGTCCTGACTTTC
TRBV6-5	TRBJ2-7	TRBD2	NA	CASSSPASSGGHNF	TGTGCCAGCAGTTCCCCGGCGAGCAGCGGGGGACACAACTTC
TRBV5-4	TRBJ2-4	NA	NA	CASSSWGNKNIQYF	TGTGCCAGCAGCTCCTGGGGGAACAAAAACATTCAGTACTTC
TRBV5-3	TRBJ2-3	TRBD2	NA	CARSQSGTSGGDPDTQYF	TGTGCCAGAAGCCAATCCGGGACTAGCGGGGGGGATCCAGATACGCAGTATTTT
TRBV4-1	TRBJ1-6	TRBD1	few	CASSQAGGHNSPLHF	TGCGCCAGCAGCCAAGCAGGGGGCCATAATTCACCCCTCCACTTT
TRBV2	TRBJ1-5	TRBD1	NA	CASTLDRGPSNQPQHF	TGTGCCAGCACCCTTGACAGGGGACCTAGCAATCAGCCCCAGCATTTT
TRBV18	TRBJ1-5	NA	NA	CASSPSPGRNQPQHF	TGTGCCAGCTCACCTAGCCCGGGACGGAATCAGCCCCAGCATTTT
TRBV5-1	TRBJ2-2	TRBD1	NA	CASSLGTGTTGELFF	TGCGCCAGCAGCTTGGGGACAGGGACCACCGGGGAGCTGTTTTTT
TRBV27	TRBJ2-7	TRBD1	NA	CASSLLGQGRPYEQYF	TGTGCCAGCAGTTTATTGGGACAGGGGCGACCCTACGAGCAGTACTTC
TRBV6-5	TRBJ1-1	NA	few	CASSYGPRISTEAFF	TGTGCCAGCAGTTACGGACCGCGAATTAGCACTGAAGCTTTCTTT